The sample holds one count of the clone carrying this T cell receptor (beta chain). Its antigen is currently unknown. This specimen comes from a study of T cell responses to AZD1222 COVID-19 vaccine. Study results and caveats: Donors were chiefly white British, with a greater number of females, and clonal diversity was perhaps underestimated. Compared with day 0, the breadth and depth of the Spike-specific TCR repertoire rose significantly after two doses of AZD1222. Sampling captured repertoires only after the peak T cell response. Targets within unmutated variant regions were reportedly found for nearly half of spike-specific TCRs.

The V gene lost 4 bases and the J gene lost 1 base, with 10 bases spanning the gap. The CDR3 is 14 amino acids. The germline gives CDR1 LGHDT, CDR2 YNNKEL (reference sequence). Profiled with immunoSEQ multiplex PCR; TCRdb holds only in-frame clones, not every one. The sample lists roughly 70,000 clones; 75% to 90% were seen once. The sequencing used peripheral blood, collected 28 days after the second AZD1222 dose. The origin of this receptor is an adult who received the AZD1222 COVID-19 vaccine. The rearrangement uses TRBV3-1 (or the pseudogene TRBV3-2) and TRBJ1-1; a weak D match, TRBD1 (6 bases). Here the CDR3 DNA reads TGTGCCAGCAGCCTTCGGACAGCGAACACTGAAGCTTTCTTT. Amino acids: CASSLRTANTEAFF.